One sample yielded the 27 T cell receptor beta chains listed below, sequenced in a study of blood T cell repertoires in COVID-19. Using immunoSEQ multiplex PCR, the repertoire was profiled, and TCRdb retains in-frame clones only, with some absent. The repertoire holds a few hundred thousand clones, with 85% as singletons. Source material: peripheral blood. Receptors were obtained from a young woman with acute or convalescent COVID-19.

The chain couples TRBV28 to TRBJ2-7; 7 nucleotides line up with TRBD1. Germline assignment: CDR1 MDHEN and CDR2 SYDVKM. This CDR3 is 15 amino acids long. J lost 0 bases, V lost 5 bases, and 7 bases had no gene match. This chain's CDR3 is CASSTGQAASYEQYF. CDR3 nucleotides: TGTGCCAGCAGTACAGGACAGGCGGCCTCCTACGAGCAGTACTTC.

This chain joins TRBV7-9 and TRBJ1-5; 7 bases are a match to TRBD1. Germline lookup yields CDR1 SEHNR and CDR2 FQNEAQ (reference sequence). This CDR3 is built from 15 residues. With 6 bases clipped from V and 4 bases from J, the junction kept 9 bases outside the gene matches. The CDR3 DNA sequence: TGTGCCAGCAGTTTTACAGGGGCCGAAAATCAGCCCCAGCATTTT. Its translation: CASSFTGAENQPQHF.

The chain uses TRBV30 and TRBJ2-3; maybe TRBD1 (5 bases). The germline V and J ends were trimmed by 5 bases and 0 bases, with 12 bases remaining between them. The CDR3 runs to 14 residues. Looked up from germline, CDR1 is GTSNPN and CDR2 is SVGIG (reference sequence). The CDR3 sequence is CAWGHRTSTDTQYF. The CDR3 DNA reads TGTGCCTGGGGACACAGAACTAGCACAGATACGCAGTATTTT.

The genes are TRBV7-8 and TRBJ1-2; a weak D match, TRBD1 (5 bases). The CDR3 totals 16 residues. Germline V CDR1 and CDR2: SGHVS, FQNEAQ. Trimming cost V 1 base and J 5 bases, with 17 bases left between them. CDR3 coding DNA: TGTGCCAGCAGCTTAGTCTATACAGGCCAGAGTTATGGCTACACCTTC. Its translation: CASSLVYTGQSYGYTF. Complete variable domain (other parts from reference TRBV7-8 and TRBJ1-2): GAGVSQSPRYKVAKRGQDVALRCDPISGHVSLFWYQQALGQGPEFLTYFQNEAQLDKSGLPSDRFFAERPEGSVSTLKIQRTQQEDSAVYLCASSLVYTGQSYGYTFGSGTRLTVV.

The DNA of the CDR3 is TGTGCCAGCAGCCCAGGACAGAATGAGCAGTTCTTC. It codes for CASSPGQNEQFF. V gene TRBV7-9 combines with J gene TRBJ2-1; the D gene is possibly TRBD1 (6 bases). Germline CDR1 is SEHNR and CDR2 is FQNEAQ (reference sequence). Trimming cost V 5 bases and J 7 bases, with 9 bases left between them. The CDR3 has 12 residues.

This clone has just a few counts. This chain links TRBV4-2 with TRBJ2-7; TRBD1 might be the D (6 bases). The CDR3 is made up of 16 amino acids. V lost 0 bases and J lost 0, with 12 bases in between. CDR1 and CDR2 (germline): LGHNA, YNFKEQ. CDR3 region: CASSQDRQVSSYEQYF. CDR3 in DNA: TGTGCCAGCAGCCAAGATAGACAGGTGAGCTCCTACGAGCAGTACTTC.

This clone has only a few counts. J is TRBJ2-2 and V is TRBV7-3; no clear D gene. Trimming took 0 bases from V and 4 from J, leaving 6 bases between them. The germline gives CDR1 SGHTA, CDR2 FQGTGA. The length of the CDR3 is 14 residues. For the CDR3, the DNA is TGTGCCAGCAGCTTAACCCCGGGCACCGGGGAGCTGTTTTTT. It encodes CASSLTPGTGELFF.

The CDR3 region is CASNPGGTYNEQFF. The CDR3 bases are TGTGCCAGCAACCCGGGAGGGACATACAATGAGCAGTTCTTC. This sequence joins TRBV27 and TRBJ2-1; 8 positions agree with TRBD2. The CDR3 contains 14 residues. In germline, CDR1 is MNHEY, CDR2 SMNVEV (reference sequence). The ends lost 7 bases at V and 4 bases at J; junction bases unmatched: 6.

This chain links TRBV10-3 with TRBJ1-5, with D possibly being TRBD1 (6 bases). Germline CDR1 reads ENHRY; CDR2 reads SYGVKD. V lost 6 bases, J lost 6 bases, and 15 bases lay in between. This CDR3 region has 14 residues. CDR3 region: CAISVTGLGQPQHF. The CDR3 DNA reads TGTGCCATCAGCGTTACAGGGCTAGGTCAGCCCCAGCATTTT.

J is TRBJ1-3 and V is TRBV30; D is unclear. The CDR3 spans 13 residues. Germline V gene sequence: CDR1 GTSNPN, CDR2 SVGIG (reference sequence). The germline V and J ends were trimmed by 8 bases and 3 bases, with 14 bases remaining between them. The CDR3 loop is CAGFRGFGNTIYF. CDR3 nucleotide sequence: TGTGCCGGTTTCCGGGGATTTGGAAACACCATATATTTT.

The rearrangement links TRBV27 to TRBJ2-2, with 10 positions matching TRBD2. Trimming at V came to 4 bases and at J to 1 base, leaving 6 bases not matched to a gene. Germline assignment: CDR1 MNHEY and CDR2 SMNVEV (reference sequence). CDR3 size: 17 residues. CDR3 nucleotides: TGTGCCAGCAGTTCCTTACTAGCGGGAAGGAACACCGGGGAGCTGTTTTTT. It specifies CASSSLLAGRNTGELFF.

The chain carries TRBV3-1 (or the pseudogene TRBV3-2) and TRBJ2-3; 11 bases map to TRBD2. Germline CDR1 and CDR2: LGHDT and YNNKEL (reference sequence). Trimming cost V 7 bases and J 7 bases; bases outside gene matches: 7. The CDR3 covers 14 residues. In DNA form, the CDR3 reads TGTGCCAGCAACCCTAGCGGGGGGCCGCATACGCAGTATTTT. Its translation: CASNPSGGPHTQYF.

The V gene is TRBV7-9, the J gene TRBJ1-1; possibly TRBD1 for D (6 bases). V lost 1 base, J lost 2 bases, and 8 bases lay in between. The CDR3 is made up of 14 amino acids. Per germline, CDR1 SEHNR and CDR2 FQNEAQ (reference sequence). This chain's CDR3 is CASSLEQGNTEAFF. CDR3 DNA: TGTGCCAGCAGCTTAGAACAGGGTAACACTGAAGCTTTCTTT.

In this sample, this clone turned up a few times. The junction differs from germline at one of its ends, possibly a read error. V is TRBV6-1 and J is TRBJ2-2; 11 bases align to TRBD2. Germline V gene data show CDR1 as MNHNS and CDR2 as SASEGT. This CDR3 has 17 residues. CDR3 coding DNA: TGTGCCAGCAGCGAAGGCGGGACTAGCGGTTACACCGGGGAGCTGTTTTTT. Translating it yields CASSEGGTSGYTGELFF.

V is TRBV10-3 and J is TRBJ1-2; unclear D gene. V lost 0 bases to trimming and J lost 9 bases, with 11 bases between them. The germline CDR1 and CDR2 sequences are ENHRY and SYGVKD. This CDR3 region has 13 residues. The DNA of the CDR3 is TGTGCCATCAGTGAGTCCGACCGAGGAAGCTACACCTTC. This sequence encodes CAISESDRGSYTF.

This clone showed up just once. DNA for the CDR3: TGTGCCTCCAAAGGAACAGGGAACACTGAAGCTTTCTTT. Translating it yields CASKGTGNTEAFF. The chain carries TRBV10-3 and TRBJ1-1; weak D call: TRBD1 (5 bases). This CDR3 is 13 amino acids long. Germline CDR1 is ENHRY and CDR2 is SYGVKD. The V gene lost 11 bases and the J gene lost 1 base, with 14 bases spanning the gap.

This chain connects TRBV6-5 to TRBJ2-3, with 10 bases fitting TRBD2. The CDR3 is 15 residues long. The junction had 4 bases not matched to a gene; V was cut back by 6 bases and J by 1 base. Germline lookup yields CDR1 MNHEY and CDR2 SVGAGI. The CDR3 DNA reads TGTGCCAGCAGCCTAGCGGGAGCGGGCACAGATACGCAGTATTTT. Translated, it gives CASSLAGAGTDTQYF.

The chain uses TRBV5-8 and TRBJ1-4, with unresolved D. The germline CDR1 and CDR2 sequences are SGHTS and YDEGEE. V was trimmed by 4 bases and J by 1 base, leaving 8 bases between them. The CDR3 consists of 14 residues. The CDR3 coding sequence is TGTGCCAGCAGCCGTAGAGAAACTAATGAAAAACTGTTTTTT. This sequence encodes CASSRRETNEKLFF.

The V gene is TRBV7-9, the J gene TRBJ1-1; D gene ambiguous. The germline CDR1 and CDR2 sequences are SEHNR and FQNEAQ (reference sequence). CDR3 length equals 12 residues. Trimming removed 0 bases at V and 6 bases at J, with 5 bases between. CDR3 loop: CASSLASPEAFF. As DNA, the CDR3 is TGTGCCAGCAGCTTAGCAAGCCCTGAAGCTTTCTTT.

This clone has a handful of counts. The CDR3 region is CASILRQNTEAFF. The CDR3 DNA sequence: TGTGCCAGCATACTCCGACAGAACACTGAAGCTTTCTTT. The chain is built from TRBV6-5 and TRBJ1-1; no clear D gene. The CDR3 totals 13 residues. V was clipped by 7 bases and J by 1 base, with 10 bases between them. Looked up from germline, CDR1 is MNHEY and CDR2 is SVGAGI.

The CDR3 reads CASSLTGTSNTEAFF. CDR3 nucleotides: TGTGCCAGCAGTTTAACCGGGACTTCGAACACTGAAGCTTTCTTT. J is TRBJ1-1 and V is TRBV6-5; D is perhaps TRBD1 (5 bases). The CDR3 is 15 residues long. V lost 4 bases, J lost 1 base, and 13 bases lay in between. CDR1 MNHEY and CDR2 SVGAGI come from the germline V gene.

The rearrangement uses TRBV4-2 and TRBJ1-4, with no clear D. Germline V gene lookup returns CDR1 LGHNA and CDR2 YNFKEQ. This CDR3 region has 13 residues. V was trimmed by 1 base and J by 8 bases, leaving 8 bases between them. The CDR3, as DNA: TGTGCCAGCAGCCAAGTCGACATCGAAAAACTGTTTTTT. It codes for CASSQVDIEKLFF.

V usage is TRBV6-5 and J usage is TRBJ2-5; 9 bases align to TRBD1. The germline V gene has CDR1 MNHEY and CDR2 SVGAGI. The CDR3 has 13 amino acids. With 7 bases clipped from V and 10 bases from J, the junction kept 10 bases outside the gene matches. Here the CDR3 reads CASTGQGLGGQYF. CDR3 DNA sequence: TGTGCCAGCACCGGACAGGGGCTTGGTGGCCAGTACTTC.

This chain connects TRBV24-1 to TRBJ2-3; weak D call: TRBD1 (6 bases). Germline V lookup: CDR1 KGHDR, CDR2 SFDVKD. Trimming stripped 4 bases from V and 2 bases from J, with 24 bases between. There are 19 residues in the CDR3. The DNA for the CDR3 is TGTGCCACCAGTGAAATAAACACGGACAGACCGGGGTTCACAGATACGCAGTATTTT. Its protein is CATSEINTDRPGFTDTQYF.

This clone was observed once. V is TRBV10-2 and J is TRBJ2-7; D may be TRBD1 (6 bases). Germline V gene sequence: CDR1 WSHSY, CDR2 SAAADI. The CDR3 runs 12 residues. Trimming removed 5 bases from V and 7 bases from J, with 12 bases in between. The CDR3 is CASSLDRYEQYF. The CDR3, as DNA: TGCGCCAGCAGTTTGGACAGATATGAGCAGTACTTC.

The chain uses TRBV18 and TRBJ1-6; TRBD1 aligns across 7 bases. V lost 2 bases and J lost 8; bases outside the gene matches: 3. Per germline, CDR1 KGHSH and CDR2 LQKENI. The CDR3 spans 14 residues. The CDR3 DNA reads TGTGCCAGCTCACCAAGGGACAGTCATTCACCCCTCCACTTT. Translation gives CASSPRDSHSPLHF.

This clone was detected ten times or more. The chain carries TRBV5-5 and TRBJ2-1, with 13 bases identical to TRBD2. This CDR3 is 17 amino acids long. Germline values: CDR1 SGHKS, CDR2 YYEKEE (reference sequence). V dropped 3 bases and J dropped 6; count of bases not matched to a gene: 9. The CDR3 reads CASSYLLTSGRSNEQFF. CDR3 sequence (DNA): TGTGCCAGCAGCTACCTCCTGACTAGCGGGAGGTCCAATGAGCAGTTCTTC.